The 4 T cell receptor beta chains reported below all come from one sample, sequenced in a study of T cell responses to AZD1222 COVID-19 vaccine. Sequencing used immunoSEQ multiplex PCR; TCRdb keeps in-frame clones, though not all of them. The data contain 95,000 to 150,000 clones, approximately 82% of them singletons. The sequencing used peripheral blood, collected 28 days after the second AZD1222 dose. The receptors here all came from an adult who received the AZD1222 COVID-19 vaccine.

DNA of the CDR3: TGTGCCAGCAGCCAAAGACAGGCCTCTCCGGGATTTAGCAATCAGCCCCAGCATTTT. This encodes CASSQRQASPGFSNQPQHF. The chain recombines TRBV7-2 with TRBJ1-5; perhaps TRBD1 as D (6 bases). This CDR3 is built from 19 residues. Per germline, CDR1 SGHTA and CDR2 FQGNSA. The V and J ends lost 5 bases and 0 bases respectively, with 23 bases between them.

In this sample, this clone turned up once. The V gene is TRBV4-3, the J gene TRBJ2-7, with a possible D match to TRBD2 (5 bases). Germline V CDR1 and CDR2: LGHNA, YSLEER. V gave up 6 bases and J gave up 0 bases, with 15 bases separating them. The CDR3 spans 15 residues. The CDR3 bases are TGCGCCAGCAGTCTTGGGTGGGAGAGCTCCTACGAGCAGTACTTC. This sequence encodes CASSLGWESSYEQYF.

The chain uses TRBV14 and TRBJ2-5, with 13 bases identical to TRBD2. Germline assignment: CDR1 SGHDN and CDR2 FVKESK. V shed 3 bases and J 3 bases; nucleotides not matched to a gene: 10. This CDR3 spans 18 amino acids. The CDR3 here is CASSQNPWGLAGKETQYF. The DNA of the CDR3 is TGTGCCAGCAGCCAGAACCCTTGGGGACTAGCGGGGAAAGAGACCCAGTACTTC.

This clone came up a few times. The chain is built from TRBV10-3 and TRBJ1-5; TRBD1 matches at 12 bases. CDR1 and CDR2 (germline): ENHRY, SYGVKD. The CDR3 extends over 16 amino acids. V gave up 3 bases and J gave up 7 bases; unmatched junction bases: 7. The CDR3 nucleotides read TGTGCCATCAGTGAAGGCGGGACAGGGGGCGGGCAGCCCCAGCATTTT. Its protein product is CAISEGGTGGGQPQHF.